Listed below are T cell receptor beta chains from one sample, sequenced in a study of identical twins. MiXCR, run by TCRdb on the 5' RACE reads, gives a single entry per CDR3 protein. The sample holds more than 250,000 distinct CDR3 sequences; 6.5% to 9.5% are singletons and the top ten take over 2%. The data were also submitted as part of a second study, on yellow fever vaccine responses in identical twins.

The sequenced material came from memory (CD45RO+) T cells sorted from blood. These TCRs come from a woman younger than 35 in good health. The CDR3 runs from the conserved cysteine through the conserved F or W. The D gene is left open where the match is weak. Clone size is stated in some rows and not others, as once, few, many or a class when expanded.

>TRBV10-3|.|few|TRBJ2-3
CAISEGRDTQYF
TGTGCCATCAGTGAGGGGCGAGATACGCAGTATTTT
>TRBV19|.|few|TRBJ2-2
CASSITPVPANTGELFF
TGTGCCAGTAGTATTACGCCGGTCCCGGCGAACACCGGGGAGCTGTTTTTT
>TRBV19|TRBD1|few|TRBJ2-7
CASSLIPRQGSYEQYF
TGTGCCAGTAGCCTGATACCAAGACAGGGGTCCTACGAGCAGTACTTC
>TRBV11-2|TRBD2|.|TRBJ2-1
CASRKAGGYNEQFF
TGTGCCAGCAGAAAAGCGGGGGGGTACAATGAGCAGTTCTTC
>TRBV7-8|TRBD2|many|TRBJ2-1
CASSSPGLPSYNEQFF
TGTGCCAGCAGCTCCCCGGGACTACCTTCCTACAATGAGCAGTTCTTC
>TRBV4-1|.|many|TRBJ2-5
CASSSQNSRETQYF
TGCGCCAGCAGCAGCCAAAACAGCCGGGAGACCCAGTACTTC
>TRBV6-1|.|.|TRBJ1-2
CASSSYLQGSGYTF
TGTGCCAGCAGTAGCTACCTGCAGGGATCGGGCTACACCTTC
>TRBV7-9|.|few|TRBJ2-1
CASSLYPGVGENEQFF
TGTGCCAGCAGCTTATACCCGGGAGTAGGGGAGAATGAGCAGTTCTTC
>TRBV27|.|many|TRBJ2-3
CASSSLRSRGLVDTQYF
TGTGCCAGCAGTTCCTTGCGGTCGCGCGGCCTGGTGGATACGCAGTATTTT
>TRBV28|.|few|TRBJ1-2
CASIERGRGYGYTF
TGTGCCAGCATTGAAAGGGGACGAGGCTATGGCTACACCTTC
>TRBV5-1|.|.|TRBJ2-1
CASSTESSYNEQFF
TGCGCCAGCAGCACAGAGAGCTCCTACAATGAGCAGTTCTTC